This T cell receptor beta chain is drawn from a study of blood T cell repertoires in COVID-19. Recruitment covered roughly 24 US areas and drew participants whose ages spanned roughly 18 to 90 years. As handled by the study authors: Quantification of nucleated cells was approximated via reference gene primer amplification. Only in-frame clones appear in the TCRdb table, and some are missing; sequencing was by immunoSEQ multiplex PCR. The D gene and trimming were derived from the DNA, and the V and J assignments and clone size from that table. The sample lists some 170,000 clones; approximately 80% were seen once. Trimming took 4 bases from V and 0 from J, leaving 11 bases between them. Germline V gene sequence: CDR1 SGHDT, CDR2 YYEEEE. There are 15 residues in the CDR3.

The chain is built from TRBV5-6 and TRBJ1-3; the D gene is possibly TRBD1 (6 bases). This sequence was found in a man between 45 and 60 years old who had recovered from COVID-19. The sequencing sample was made of PBMCs or T cells enriched from blood (not recorded which). CDR3 DNA: TGTGCCAGCAGCCGAAACAGGGTCTCTGGAAACACCATATATTTT. Translating it yields CASSRNRVSGNTIYF.